This T cell receptor (beta chain) was captured in a study of molecular identifiers for immune sequencing clone quantification. General study findings and limits: Naive cells had under 1% of molecules in clones above 20 RNA copies, effectors over 99%.

This CDR3 is 15 amino acids long. V was pared by 0 bases and J by 5 bases, with 13 bases between. Germline CDR1 SGDLS, CDR2 YYNGEE. Sequencing libraries of naive CD8 cells derived from around 20,000 to 1,000,000 sorted cells with 10%, 30% or 50% RNA. Naive CD8 T cells were picked out by sorting for CD8+CD4-CCR7+CD45RA+. This clonotype was counted many times. Its antigen is as yet unknown. Bulk TCR libraries used previously described methods and listed TCR primers. One entry per CDR3 protein, called by TCRdb with MiXCR from the PCR reads. The sample has hundreds of thousands of distinct CDR3 sequences, 25% seen once.

The chain uses TRBV9 and TRBJ2-3; the D is unclear. The sequencing input was naive CD8+ T cells from blood, with Jurkat cell RNA spiked in. Subset given: FACS-sorted CD8+CD4-CCR7+CD45RA+ naive T cells. The source is a human donor in good health. Some libraries in this study had Jurkat cell RNA spiked in. The CDR3 here is CASSVATTGQDTQYF. The CDR3 coding sequence is TGTGCCAGCAGCGTAGCTACAACGGGCCAAGATACGCAGTATTTT.